A selection of T cell receptor beta chains follows, all from one sample in a study of T-cell memory formation after mild COVID-19. TCRdb redid the calling of the 5' RACE reads with MiXCR, one entry per CDR3 protein. The sample lists under 650,000 distinct CDR3 sequences, 15% to 20% seen once, with around 12% in the top ten. Material for sequencing was PBMCs or a T cell subset sorted from them (not recorded which). These receptors were taken from an adult woman who had mild COVID-19 (a few samples of this study predate the infection). Cell type and time point are not known. Each CDR3 is given with its conserved first and last residue. A D gene is named only where the DNA matches it firmly. For some rows the clone size is stated as once, few or many, or as a class when expanded; others skip it.

d_call,v_call,j_call,clone_size,cdr3_aa,cdr3_nt
TRBD1,TRBV4-3,TRBJ2-3,few,CASSQETGFSTDTQYF,TGCGCCAGCAGCCAAGAGACAGGGTTTAGCACAGATACGCAGTATTTT
TRBD2,TRBV7-6,TRBJ2-1,.,CASSLGVREAGGPSYEQFF,TGTGCCAGCAGCTTAGGTGTCCGAGAAGCGGGAGGGCCTAGCTATGAGCAGTTCTTC
.,TRBV5-1,TRBJ2-7,few,CASSLWFEASYEQYF,TGCGCCAGCAGCCTATGGTTTGAGGCTAGCTACGAGCAGTACTTC
.,TRBV5-1,TRBJ2-7,.,CASSLGPSSDYEQYF,TGCGCCAGCAGCTTGGGCCCCTCTTCGGACTACGAGCAGTACTTC
.,TRBV9,TRBJ2-3,.,CASSVAPGRNTDTQYF,TGTGCCAGCAGCGTTGCTCCCGGCAGAAACACAGATACGCAGTATTTT
TRBD1,TRBV5-1,TRBJ2-6,.,CASKFNSGTGDWSGANVLTF,TGCGCCAGCAAATTCAACTCCGGGACAGGGGATTGGTCTGGGGCCAACGTCCTGACTTTC
.,TRBV20-1,TRBJ1-1,few,CSGGKGDTEAFF,TGCAGTGGCGGAAAAGGAGACACTGAAGCTTTCTTT
TRBD1,TRBV9,TRBJ2-5,.,CASSPSDRLQETQYF,TGTGCCAGCAGCCCCTCGGACAGGTTGCAAGAGACCCAGTACTTC
.,TRBV4-1,TRBJ2-5,few,CASSRTTGGGETQYF,TGCGCCAGCAGCCGAACCACAGGCGGTGGAGAGACCCAGTACTTC
.,TRBV6-2/TRBV6-3,TRBJ2-7,.,CASSHQQDRRGTYF,TGTGCCAGCAGTCACCAGCAGGACCGGCGGGGAACCTACTTC
.,TRBV5-1,TRBJ2-7,.,CASSLREATGYEQYF,TGCGCCAGCAGCTTAAGAGAGGCTACGGGCTACGAGCAGTACTTC
TRBD1,TRBV25-1,TRBJ2-3,.,CASSEDRGQGSTDTQYF,TGTGCCAGCAGTGAGGATAGGGGACAGGGGTCCACAGATACGCAGTATTTT
.,TRBV4-3,TRBJ1-5,few,CASSQEARGFNQPQHF,TGCGCCAGCAGCCAAGAGGCCAGGGGTTTCAATCAGCCCCAGCATTTT
.,TRBV6-1,TRBJ2-7,.,CASIQQPSEQYF,TGTGCCAGCATTCAACAGCCGAGCGAGCAGTACTTC
TRBD2,TRBV25-1,TRBJ2-1,.,CASRTSGGNNEQFF,TGTGCCAGCAGGACTAGCGGGGGTAACAATGAGCAGTTCTTC
.,TRBV12-5,TRBJ1-5,few,CASALADGSNQPQHF,TGTGCTAGTGCCCTGGCGGACGGGAGCAATCAGCCCCAGCATTTT
TRBD2,TRBV20-1,TRBJ2-7,few,CSELAGYEQYF,TGCAGTGAGCTAGCGGGGTACGAGCAGTACTTC
TRBD1,TRBV10-2,TRBJ2-7,.,CASRQGQGAPEQYF,TGCGCCAGCAGGCAGGGACAGGGGGCCCCTGAGCAGTACTTC
.,TRBV10-3,TRBJ2-7,.,CAISGTGYEQYF,TGTGCCATCAGTGGCACAGGGTACGAGCAGTACTTC
.,TRBV12-3/TRBV12-4,TRBJ1-2,.,CASSLSPPNGYTF,TGTGCCAGCAGTTTGTCGCCCCCGAATGGCTACACCTTC
.,TRBV4-3,TRBJ2-1,few,CASSQDVHYNEQFF,TGCGCCAGCAGCCAAGATGTCCACTACAATGAGCAGTTCTTC
.,TRBV7-9,TRBJ2-1,few,CASSARDPRQTDF,TGTGCCAGCAGCGCCCGGGACCCACGCCAGACCGACTTC
.,TRBV3-1,TRBJ2-7,few,CASSQVESMKYF,TGTGCCAGCAGCCAAGTAGAGAGCATGAAGTACTTC